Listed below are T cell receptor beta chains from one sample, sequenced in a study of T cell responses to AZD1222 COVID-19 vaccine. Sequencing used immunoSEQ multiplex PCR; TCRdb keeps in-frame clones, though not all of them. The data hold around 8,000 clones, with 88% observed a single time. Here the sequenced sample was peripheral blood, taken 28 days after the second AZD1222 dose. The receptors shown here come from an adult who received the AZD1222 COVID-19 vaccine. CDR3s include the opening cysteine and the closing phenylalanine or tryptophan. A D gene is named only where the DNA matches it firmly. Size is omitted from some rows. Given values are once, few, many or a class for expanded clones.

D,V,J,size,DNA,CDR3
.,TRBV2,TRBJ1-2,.,TGTGCCAGCAGTTATGCCGGGGATGGCTACACCTTC,CASSYAGDGYTF
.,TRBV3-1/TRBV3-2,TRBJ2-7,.,TGTGCCAGCAGCCAAGACCCCCCCTACGAGCAGTACTTC,CASSQDPPYEQYF
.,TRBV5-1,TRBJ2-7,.,TGCGCCAGCAGCTTGGGGGGCGGACTACAGGTCTACGAGCAGTACTTC,CASSLGGGLQVYEQYF
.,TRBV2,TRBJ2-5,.,TGTGCCAGCAGGTGGGAGCAGGGAGAGACCCAGTACTTC,CASRWEQGETQYF
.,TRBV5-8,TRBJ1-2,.,TGTGCCAGCAGCTTCAGGCATGGCTACACCTTC,CASSFRHGYTF
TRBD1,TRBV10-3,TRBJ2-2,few,TGTGCCATCAGTGAGTCGACAGGGGGCGAGGCCGGGGAGCTGTTTTTT,CAISESTGGEAGELFF
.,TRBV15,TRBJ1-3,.,TGTGCCACCAGCAGAGCTGGAAATGGAAACACCATATATTTT,CATSRAGNGNTIYF
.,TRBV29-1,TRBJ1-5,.,TGCAGCGTTGTGGTGGGACTGGGCAATCAGCCCCAGCATTTT,CSVVVGLGNQPQHF
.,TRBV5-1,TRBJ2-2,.,TGCGCCAGCAGCTTGGCCAGGGGCACCGGGGAGCTGTTTTTT,CASSLARGTGELFF
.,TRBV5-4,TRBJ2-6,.,TGTGCCAGCAGCTTGGTCCCAGCAGGGTCTGGGGCCAACGTCCTGACTTTC,CASSLVPAGSGANVLTF
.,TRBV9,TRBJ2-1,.,TGTGCCAGCAGCCCCGACTACAATGAGCAGTTCTTC,CASSPDYNEQFF
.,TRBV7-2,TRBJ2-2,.,TGTGCCAGCAGCTCTGTGACAGGAGCCGGGGAGCTGTTTTTT,CASSSVTGAGELFF
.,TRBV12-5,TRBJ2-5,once,TGTGCTAGTGGTTTTTGGGGGAGCGAGACCCAGTACTTC,CASGFWGSETQYF